These 9 T cell receptor beta chains were sequenced from one sample in a study of blood T cell repertoires in COVID-19. Sequencing used immunoSEQ multiplex PCR; TCRdb keeps in-frame clones, though not all of them. Here the sample spans approximately 60,000 clones, 60% to 85% being singletons. Sequencing used peripheral blood. All receptors derive from a woman older than 75 with acute or convalescent COVID-19.

This clone was detected once. The chain couples TRBV27 to TRBJ1-2; weak D call: TRBD1 (6 bases). The CDR3 extends over 15 amino acids. Trimming took off 2 bases at V and 4 bases at J, with 14 bases between the two ends. In germline, CDR1 is MNHEY, CDR2 SMNVEV (reference sequence). The CDR3 DNA reads as TGTGCCAGCAGTTTAGCGGCCGCAGGGGCCTATGGCTACACCTTC. Amino acid sequence: CASSLAAAGAYGYTF.

This clone was observed a handful of times. V gene TRBV19 combines with J gene TRBJ2-1, with D perhaps matching TRBD2 (5 bases). Germline CDR1 and CDR2: LNHDA and SQIVND (reference sequence). V shed 5 bases and J shed 3 bases, with 8 bases lying between them. The CDR3 loop spans 13 amino acids. CDR3: CASSPGDYNEQFF. The CDR3 DNA sequence: TGTGCCAGTAGTCCCGGGGACTACAATGAGCAGTTCTTC.

The CDR3 protein is CASSFELAGSEQYF. Written as DNA, the CDR3 is TGTGCCAGCAGCTTCGAACTAGCGGGATCCGAGCAGTACTTC. This chain joins TRBV5-4 and TRBJ2-7; the match to TRBD2 covers 10 bases. CDR1 and CDR2 (germline): SGHNT, YYREEE (reference sequence). The CDR3 covers 14 residues. The V gene end was trimmed by 2 bases and the J gene end by 6 bases; junction bases not matched to a gene: 5.

In this sample, this clone turned up many times. This rearrangement joins TRBV28 to TRBJ1-5; tentative D call: TRBD1 (5 bases). CDR3 length: 12 amino acids. CDR1 and CDR2 (germline): MDHEN, SYDVKM. The V end was cut by 4 bases, the J end by 8 bases, with 9 bases between. CDR3 residues: CASSYLGEPQHF. Written as DNA, the CDR3 is TGTGCCAGCAGTTACTTAGGGGAGCCCCAGCATTTT.

This chain joins TRBV7-2 and TRBJ1-2, with a tentative D call TRBD1 (6 bases). Trimming took 1 base from V and 2 from J, leaving 11 bases between them. The CDR3 consists of 15 residues. Germline values: CDR1 SGHTA, CDR2 FQGNSA. This CDR3 reads CASSLVTGMNYGYTF. CDR3 bases: TGTGCCAGCAGCTTAGTAACAGGGATGAACTATGGCTACACCTTC. The full variable domain, with the rest looked up from reference TRBV7-2 and TRBJ1-2, is GAGVSQSPSNKVTEKGKDVELRCDPISGHTALYWYRQSLGQGLEFLIYFQGNSAPDKSGLPSDRFSAERTGGSVSTLTIQRTQQEDSAVYLCASSLVTGMNYGYTFGSGTRLTVV.

The chain links TRBV18 to TRBJ1-1; possible D gene TRBD1, 6 bases. Trimming stripped 6 bases from V and 1 base from J, with 12 bases between. Germline assignment: CDR1 KGHSH and CDR2 LQKENI. The CDR3 has 14 amino acids. The CDR3 region has the DNA TGTGCCAGCTCGCAGGGGAGTGGGAACACTGAAGCTTTCTTT. This codes for CASSQGSGNTEAFF.

This rearrangement joins TRBV30 to TRBJ2-2; D may be TRBD1 (5 bases). The length of the CDR3 is 14 residues. Trimming cost V 0 bases and J 4 bases, with 9 bases left between them. Per the germline V gene, CDR1 is GTSNPN and CDR2 is SVGIG (reference sequence). The CDR3 reads CAWSVDSVTGELFF. DNA of the CDR3: TGTGCCTGGAGTGTAGACAGCGTCACCGGGGAGCTGTTTTTT.

The V and J genes are TRBV28 and TRBJ2-5; 8 bases map to TRBD2. CDR1 MDHEN and CDR2 SYDVKM come from the germline V gene. V lost 3 bases to trimming and J lost 5 bases; unmatched junction nucleotides: 8. This CDR3 spans 15 amino acids. The CDR3 here is CASSLGTRGGETQYF. Written as DNA, the CDR3 is TGTGCCAGCAGTTTGGGGACTAGGGGCGGGGAGACCCAGTACTTC. The full variable domain, completed using reference TRBV28 and TRBJ2-5, is DVKVTQSSRYLVKRTGEKVFLECVQDMDHENMFWYRQDPGLGLRLIYFSYDVKMKEKGDIPEGYSVSREKKERFSLILESASTNQTSMYLCASSLGTRGGETQYFGPGTRLLVL.

The chain has TRBV28 and TRBJ2-6; D perhaps matches TRBD2 (5 bases). CDR1 is MDHEN and CDR2 is SYDVKM in the germline V gene. Deletions cut 3 bases from V and 4 bases from J, with 10 bases between. The CDR3 is made up of 15 amino acids. Written as DNA, the CDR3 is TGTGCCAGCAGTTTCTGGGGAGCAGGGGCCAACGTCCTGACTTTC. This sequence encodes CASSFWGAGANVLTF. Looking up the rest from reference TRBV28 and TRBJ2-6 gives the full variable domain: DVKVTQSSRYLVKRTGEKVFLECVQDMDHENMFWYRQDPGLGLRLIYFSYDVKMKEKGDIPEGYSVSREKKERFSLILESASTNQTSMYLCASSFWGAGANVLTFGAGSRLTVL.